The 11 T cell receptor beta chains in this list originate from one sample, sequenced in a study of cytomegalovirus exposure and HLA in healthy donors (dated by TCRdb to about 2017). Library generation was performed with the immunoSEQ multiplex PCR assay. As stored in TCRdb, this immuneACCESS dataset retains in-frame rearrangements with V and J assigned. A fraction of the clones does not appear; measured against another copy, unresolved V genes explain less than half of the discrepancy, and the remainder lacks a known reason. In this sample the table shows 190,000 or so clones, roughly four fifths of which occur a single time. The top ten clones comprise under 3.5% of the sample. Source material: PBMCs. The source of these receptors is a woman younger than 35 in good health and CMV-seropositive.

The chain has TRBV4-2 and TRBJ2-1, with TRBD2 matching over 11 bases. The V segment lost 4 bases and the J segment 9 bases; nucleotides outside the gene matches: 14. CDR3 length: 17 amino acids. The germline CDR1 and CDR2 sequences are LGHNA and YNFKEQ. CDR3 sequence: CASSLGTSGISSPEQFF. CDR3 DNA sequence: TGTGCCAGCAGCCTAGGGACTAGCGGCATTTCCAGCCCTGAGCAGTTCTTC.

The CDR3 region has the DNA TGTGCCAGCAGTTTAAGGACAGGGGAGGGTGAGCAGTTCTTC. This gives the protein CASSLRTGEGEQFF. The V and J genes are TRBV6-1 and TRBJ2-1; 9 positions match TRBD1. This CDR3 spans 14 amino acids. Germline CDR1 and CDR2: MNHNS and SASEGT. After removal of 5 bases from V and 9 bases from J, the junction contained 8 bases not matched to a gene.

V usage is TRBV4-1 and J usage is TRBJ2-1; tentatively, D is TRBD1 (5 bases). The V gene's germline CDR1 is MGHRA and CDR2 YSYEKL. The CDR3 has 16 residues. Trimming cost V 1 base and J 0 bases, with 10 bases left between them. CDR3 in amino acids: CASSQVGPSSYNEQFF. CDR3 sequence (DNA): TGCGCCAGCAGCCAAGTGGGGCCGAGCTCCTACAATGAGCAGTTCTTC.

CDR3 in amino acids: CASSVRVSTDTQYF. The CDR3 region has the DNA TGTGCCAGCAGTGTCAGGGTGAGCACAGATACGCAGTATTTT. The rearrangement joins TRBV6-1 to TRBJ2-3, with D perhaps matching TRBD1 (5 bases). CDR1 MNHNS and CDR2 SASEGT come from the germline V gene. V lost 4 bases, J lost 0 bases, and 8 bases lay in between. CDR3 length equals 14 residues.

The V gene is TRBV6-5, the J gene TRBJ2-7, with D tentatively TRBD2 (6 bases). The germline V gene encodes CDR1 MNHEY and CDR2 SVGAGI. The CDR3 is made up of 14 amino acids. Between the trimmed V and J ends, which lost 3 bases and 3 bases, there was a span of 12 bases. The CDR3 protein is CASSYGGIIYEQYF. The DNA of the CDR3 is TGTGCCAGCAGTTATGGGGGGATAATCTACGAGCAGTACTTC.

The chain is built from TRBV11-2 and TRBJ2-1; weak D call: TRBD1 (5 bases). Germline-derived CDR1 and CDR2 are SGHAT and FQNNGV. CDR3 length: 17 residues. Trimming took off 1 base at V and 2 bases at J, with 15 bases between the two ends. CDR3 residues: CASSLVVDSGPYNEQFF. CDR3 nucleotides: TGTGCCAGCAGCTTAGTAGTCGACAGTGGACCCTACAATGAGCAGTTCTTC.

CDR3 sequence: CASTPIGGDTGNTIYF. The CDR3 bases are TGTGCCAGCACCCCCATTGGGGGGGACACTGGAAACACCATATATTTT. V gene TRBV11-3 combines with J gene TRBJ1-3; tentatively, D is TRBD1 (6 bases). CDR1 and CDR2 (germline): SGHNT, YENEEA. The CDR3 runs to 16 residues. V was pared by 7 bases and J by 2 bases, with 18 bases between.

This clone has a single count. The V call is TRBV4-1, the J call TRBJ1-2; 7 bases agree with TRBD1. The length of the CDR3 is 14 residues. The germline gives CDR1 MGHRA, CDR2 YSYEKL. J lost 7 bases, V lost 2 bases, and 7 bases had no gene match. CDR3 sequence reads: CASSQITGVGGYTF. The CDR3 DNA follows: TGCGCCAGCAGCCAAATAACAGGGGTAGGTGGCTACACCTTC.

The chain uses TRBV4-1 and TRBJ1-5; D is unresolved. The V end was cut by 2 bases, the J end by 0 bases, with 8 bases between. The CDR3 is 15 residues long. Germline values: CDR1 MGHRA, CDR2 YSYEKL. CDR3 in amino acids: CASSQSVGSNQPQHF. CDR3 sequence (DNA): TGCGCCAGCAGCCAAAGCGTCGGTAGCAATCAGCCCCAGCATTTT.

This clone appeared a few times. This rearrangement joins TRBV27 to TRBJ2-2, with 7 nucleotides matching TRBD1. The CDR3 is 15 amino acids. Losses at the gene ends were 6 bases for V and 1 base for J; bases not matched to a gene: 5. Germline V lookup: CDR1 MNHEY, CDR2 SMNVEV (reference sequence). CDR3 in amino acids: CASRLRDRNTGELFF. CDR3 bases: TGTGCCAGCAGACTCCGGGACAGGAACACCGGGGAGCTGTTTTTT.

The J gene is TRBJ2-7, the V gene TRBV19, with 9 bases fitting TRBD2. The V and J ends lost 5 bases and 1 base, in that order; junction bases with no gene match: 3. Per the germline V gene, CDR1 is LNHDA and CDR2 is SQIVND (reference sequence). The CDR3 runs 14 residues. The CDR3 reads CASSGTSLSYEQYF. CDR3 DNA: TGTGCCAGTAGTGGGACTAGCCTTTCCTACGAGCAGTACTTC. Using reference TRBV19 and TRBJ2-7 for the parts outside the CDR3, the full variable domain is DGGITQSPKYLFRKEGQNVTLSCEQNLNHDAMYWYRQDPGQGLRLIYYSQIVNDFQKGDIAEGYSVSREKKESFPLTVTSAQKNPTAFYLCASSGTSLSYEQYFGPGTRLTVT.